This passage covers 30 T cell receptor beta chains from one sample sequenced in a study of lymphopenia after photon versus proton radiotherapy. TCRdb's copy holds only in-frame clones and misses some; the assay was immunoSEQ multiplex PCR. The data show approximately 80,000 clones, around 83% seen once. The sample in question was peripheral blood, obtained from a patient treated with proton-based radiotherapy. These receptors were collected from a man between 60 and 75 years old with pancreatic cancer.

The rearrangement links TRBV5-5 to TRBJ2-4, with 8 positions matching TRBD1. The CDR3 runs to 18 residues. Looked up from germline, CDR1 is SGHKS and CDR2 is YYEKEE (reference sequence). Unmatched junction bases numbered 11, after V lost 1 base and J lost 2 bases. CDR3 in DNA: TGTGCCAGCAGCTTGAACCTGGACAGGGTGACCTCCAAAAACATTCAGTACTTC. This encodes CASSLNLDRVTSKNIQYF. Full variable domain (missing parts from reference TRBV5-5 and TRBJ2-4): DAGVTQSPTHLIKTRGQQVTLRCSPISGHKSVSWYQQVLGQGPQFIFQYYEKEERGRGNFPDRFSARQFPNYSSELNVNALLLGDSALYLCASSLNLDRVTSKNIQYFGAGTRLSVL.

V gene TRBV11-2 combines with J gene TRBJ1-5, with 9 bases lining up with TRBD1. Germline V gene lookup returns CDR1 SGHAT and CDR2 FQNNGV. The CDR3 covers 15 residues. The V and J ends lost 4 bases and 6 bases, in that order; junction bases with no gene match: 7. This chain's CDR3 is CASSSGQGIGQPQHF. CDR3 nucleotide sequence: TGTGCCAGCAGCTCGGGACAGGGCATCGGTCAGCCCCAGCATTTT.

The chain recombines TRBV9 with TRBJ2-1; no firm D call. This CDR3 region has 14 residues. Germline assignment: CDR1 SGDLS and CDR2 YYNGEE. Trimming stripped 3 bases from V and 6 bases from J, with 13 bases between. CDR3 protein: CASSAKRDFNEQFF. In DNA form, the CDR3 reads TGTGCCAGCAGCGCCAAACGCGATTTCAATGAGCAGTTCTTC.

As DNA, the CDR3 is TGCGCCAGCAGCACCGGGACTAGCATCACAGGGGAGCAGTTCTTC. Protein product: CASSTGTSITGEQFF. This rearrangement joins TRBV5-1 to TRBJ2-1; 9 bases align to TRBD2. The V and J ends lost 4 bases and 10 bases, in that order; junction bases with no gene match: 12. From germline, CDR1 is SGHRS and CDR2 YFSETQ. The CDR3 consists of 15 residues.

The V and J genes are TRBV5-4 and TRBJ2-7; TRBD2 matches 9 bases. V shed 0 bases, J shed 7 bases, and the junction held 8 bases outside the gene matches. The CDR3 has 15 amino acids. The V gene's germline CDR1 is SGHNT and CDR2 YYREEE (reference sequence). This CDR3 is CASSLEAGGPREQYF. The DNA of the CDR3 is TGTGCCAGCAGCTTGGAAGCGGGAGGACCTCGGGAGCAGTACTTC.

The gene calls are TRBV19 and TRBJ1-4; 11 bases are shared with TRBD1. The length of the CDR3 is 18 residues. Trimming took 9 bases from V and 5 from J; bases not matched to a gene: 17. CDR1 is LNHDA, CDR2 SQIVND, per germline (reference sequence). DNA of the CDR3: TGTGCCAGCTCCGGCGGACAGGGGGCAATCCTTTCCAATGAAAAACTGTTTTTT. It codes for CASSGGQGAILSNEKLFF. The whole variable domain, filled in from reference TRBV19 and TRBJ1-4, reads DGGITQSPKYLFRKEGQNVTLSCEQNLNHDAMYWYRQDPGQGLRLIYYSQIVNDFQKGDIAEGYSVSREKKESFPLTVTSAQKNPTAFYLCASSGGQGAILSNEKLFFGSGTQLSVL.

The gene calls are TRBV5-6 and TRBJ1-2; D possibly corresponds to TRBD1 (6 bases). The V end was cut by 2 bases, the J end by 6 bases, with 14 bases between. The CDR3 has 14 residues. The V gene's germline CDR1 is SGHDT and CDR2 YYEEEE. Written as DNA, the CDR3 is TGTGCCAGCAGCTTTCTCTCCGGGGGCAATGGCTACACCTTC. Translating gives CASSFLSGGNGYTF.

V usage is TRBV30 and J usage is TRBJ2-3; 14 bases agree with TRBD2. Germline CDR1 and CDR2: GTSNPN and SVGIG (reference sequence). The V segment lost 5 bases and the J segment 9 bases; nucleotides outside the gene matches: 10. This CDR3 has 15 residues. The CDR3 here is CAWAGTSGSTHTQYF. As DNA, the CDR3 is TGTGCCTGGGCCGGGACTAGCGGGAGTACCCACACGCAGTATTTT. Looking up the rest from reference TRBV30 and TRBJ2-3 gives the full variable domain: SQTIHQWPATLVQPVGSPLSLECTVEGTSNPNLYWYRQAAGRGLQLLFYSVGIGQISSEVPQNLSASRPQDRQFILSSKKLLLSDSGFYLCAWAGTSGSTHTQYFGPGTRLTVL.

V and J are TRBV2 and TRBJ1-1; the match to TRBD1 covers 8 bases. CDR1 and CDR2 (germline): SNHLY, FYNNEI. V lost 7 bases and J lost 5; bases outside the gene matches: 9. This CDR3 has 14 residues. In DNA form, the CDR3 reads TGTGCCAGCATTACCGACAGGGGCGATACTGAAGCTTTCTTT. This codes for CASITDRGDTEAFF.

In this sample, this clone turned up once. This sequence joins TRBV7-2 and TRBJ2-7; 15 nucleotides match TRBD2. The V gene's germline CDR1 is SGHTA and CDR2 FQGNSA. There are 16 residues in the CDR3. V lost 5 bases, J lost 6 bases, and 8 bases stayed unmatched. The CDR3 is CASSRTSGRAEGEQYF. CDR3 nucleotides: TGTGCCAGCAGCCGGACTAGCGGGAGGGCCGAGGGCGAGCAGTACTTC.

The gene calls are TRBV28 and TRBJ2-7; 7 bases map to TRBD2. The CDR3 length is 14 residues. Germline loops: CDR1 MDHEN, CDR2 SYDVKM. The junction had 8 bases not matched to a gene; V was cut back by 5 bases and J by 4 bases. CDR3: CASSTPAGVYEQYF. CDR3 sequence (DNA): TGTGCCAGCAGTACGCCCGCGGGGGTTTACGAGCAGTACTTC.

The CDR3: CASSPSTGQYYGYTF. The CDR3, as DNA: TGTGCCAGCTCACCATCGACAGGGCAGTACTATGGCTACACCTTC. The chain employs TRBV18 and TRBJ1-2; 7 bases are a match to TRBD1. The trim removed 2 bases at V and 3 bases at J, leaving 6 bases unmatched. The CDR3 spans 15 residues. Germline V gene lookup returns CDR1 KGHSH and CDR2 LQKENI.

The chain has TRBV6-1 and TRBJ1-2; TRBD1 is a possible D gene (5 bases). With 3 bases removed from V and 4 bases from J, the gap between germline ends came to 18 bases. Looked up from germline, CDR1 is MNHNS and CDR2 is SASEGT. The CDR3 is 16 amino acids. CDR3 protein: CASSDQGHRTIYGYTF. The DNA of the CDR3 is TGTGCCAGCAGTGACCAAGGACACCGTACTATCTATGGCTACACCTTC.

The V call is TRBV20-1, the J call TRBJ2-3; D is unclear. Trimming left V 1 base short and J 10 bases short, with 9 bases between. CDR3 length: 11 residues. Germline V lookup: CDR1 DFQATT, CDR2 SNEGSKA (reference sequence). The CDR3, as DNA: TGCAGTGCTAGAGGTACGAGAGCGCAGTATTTT. Amino acids: CSARGTRAQYF.

This chain uses TRBV7-2 with TRBJ2-2; 7 bases agree with TRBD1. The germline V gene has CDR1 SGHTA and CDR2 FQGNSA. The CDR3 runs to 15 residues. Losses at the gene ends were 1 base for V and 2 bases for J; bases not matched to a gene: 1. The CDR3 here is CASSLGDRNTGELFF. The CDR3 nucleotides are TGTGCCAGCAGCTTAGGGGACAGAAACACCGGGGAGCTGTTTTTT.

The chain employs TRBV5-1 and TRBJ2-7; the D call may be TRBD1 or TRBD2 (5 bases each). This CDR3 is 15 amino acids long. Trimming took off 5 bases at V and 6 bases at J, with 21 bases between the two ends. The V gene's germline CDR1 is SGHRS and CDR2 YFSETQ. The CDR3 region has the DNA TGCGCCAGCAGGGCCGGGACCAGGGTTTTGACCGAGCAGTACTTC. Protein: CASRAGTRVLTEQYF.

The V call is TRBV6-4, the J call TRBJ1-1; tentatively, D is TRBD1 (6 bases). This CDR3 is 13 amino acids long. Per germline, CDR1 MRHNA and CDR2 SNTAGT. Trimming removed 4 bases at V and 5 bases at J, with 11 bases between. The CDR3 DNA reads as TGTGCCAGCAGTGTGGGGGCAGGGACTGAAGCTTTCTTT. Translated: CASSVGAGTEAFF.

A single count supports this clone. The DNA for the CDR3 is TGTGCCAGCAGCTTGGGACTAGCGGGAGGGTTAGCAGATACGCAGTATTTT. It translates to CASSLGLAGGLADTQYF. The chain carries TRBV11-1 and TRBJ2-3, with 16 bases lining up with TRBD2. J lost 4 bases, V lost 3 bases, and 4 bases had no gene match. The germline CDR1 and CDR2 sequences are SGHAT and FQDESV (reference sequence). The CDR3 is made up of 17 amino acids.

The chain is built from TRBV28 and TRBJ1-2; no clear D gene. CDR1 is MDHEN and CDR2 is SYDVKM in the germline V gene. CDR3 length: 13 residues. The ends were cut back, 1 base at V and 4 bases at J, with 7 bases in the middle. The CDR3 loop is CASSLLAGYGYTF. CDR3 DNA: TGTGCCAGCAGTTTATTGGCAGGCTATGGCTACACCTTC.

This chain uses TRBV6-6 with TRBJ2-1; weak D call: TRBD2 (6 bases). Germline-derived CDR1 and CDR2 are MNHNY and SVGAGI (reference sequence). The CDR3 totals 13 residues. Between the trimmed V and J ends, which lost 2 bases and 10 bases, there was a span of 12 bases. CDR3 bases: TGTGCCAGCAGTTACGACACCGGGGGAGAGCAGTTCTTC. Encoded protein: CASSYDTGGEQFF.

V usage is TRBV28 and J usage is TRBJ2-7; 7 bases match TRBD1. The CDR3 runs 16 residues. The ends lost 2 bases at V and 1 base at J; junction bases unmatched: 8. The germline gives CDR1 MDHEN, CDR2 SYDVKM. In nucleotides, the CDR3 is TGTGCCAGCAGTTTAATTCGCAGGACAGGTTCCTACGAGCAGTACTTC. Protein sequence: CASSLIRRTGSYEQYF.

The chain joins TRBV7-2 to TRBJ2-2; D uncertain. The CDR3 covers 13 residues. Germline V gene sequence: CDR1 SGHTA, CDR2 FQGNSA. V lost 0 bases and J 4 bases, leaving 3 bases between the germline ends. The CDR3, as DNA: TGTGCCAGCAGCTTAGCGGGCACCGGGGAGCTGTTTTTT. It is translated as CASSLAGTGELFF.

This clone has a single count. CDR3 nucleotides: TGCGCCAGCAGCTCCGGGACAGGGGGTCTCGAGCAGTACTTC. Translation: CASSSGTGGLEQYF. The rearrangement joins TRBV5-1 to TRBJ2-7; 11 bases fit TRBD1. The CDR3 extends over 14 amino acids. Germline V gene data show CDR1 as SGHRS and CDR2 as YFSETQ. With V trimmed by 3 bases and J by 6 bases, 5 bases remained unmatched.

Written as DNA, the CDR3 is TGTGCCAGCTCACTCGGGACAGGGTTGGGGAACGAGCAGTACTTC. Its translation: CASSLGTGLGNEQYF. The rearrangement links TRBV18 to TRBJ2-7; TRBD1 matches 9 bases. The CDR3 loop spans 15 amino acids. Trimming removed 4 bases from V and 5 bases from J; junction bases left unmatched: 9. Germline-derived CDR1 and CDR2 are KGHSH and LQKENI.

This clone was found a few times. The V gene is TRBV4-1, the J gene TRBJ2-7, with 16 bases fitting TRBD2. After removal of 1 base from V and 1 base from J, the junction contained 7 bases not matched to a gene. The CDR3 has 19 amino acids. Per germline, CDR1 MGHRA and CDR2 YSYEKL. The CDR3 loop is CASSQVGLAGGPGSYEQYF. The CDR3 DNA reads as TGCGCCAGCAGCCAAGTGGGACTAGCGGGAGGGCCGGGATCCTACGAGCAGTACTTC.

The V and J genes are TRBV5-4 and TRBJ1-1, with 10 bases fitting TRBD1. After removal of 1 base from V and 4 bases from J, the junction contained 4 bases not matched to a gene. The CDR3 has 15 residues. Germline lookup yields CDR1 SGHNT and CDR2 YYREEE (reference sequence). Here the CDR3 reads CASSLMGQGITEAFF. CDR3 bases: TGTGCCAGCAGCTTGATGGGACAGGGGATCACTGAAGCTTTCTTT.

The chain combines TRBV11-2 with TRBJ2-6; D is tentatively TRBD1 or TRBD2 (5 bases each). The V end was cut by 3 bases, the J end by 2 bases, with 11 bases between. This CDR3 contains 16 residues. CDR1 is SGHAT, CDR2 FQNNGV, per germline. For the CDR3, the DNA is TGTGCCAGCAGCTTTTCGAGGGGCGCTGGGGCCAACGTCCTGACTTTC. Amino acid sequence: CASSFSRGAGANVLTF.

V is TRBV11-3 and J is TRBJ2-3; weak D call: TRBD2 (6 bases). The CDR3 is 16 residues long. Germline loops: CDR1 SGHNT, CDR2 YENEEA. V was shortened by 1 base and J by 3 bases, with 14 bases between the two germline ends. CDR3 loop: CASSLVGGEATDTQYF. CDR3 DNA: TGTGCCAGCAGCTTAGTGGGGGGAGAAGCTACAGATACGCAGTATTTT.

V usage is TRBV7-2 and J usage is TRBJ1-4; TRBD1 might be the D (6 bases). The V gene's germline CDR1 is SGHTA and CDR2 FQGNSA. The CDR3 length is 14 residues. Trimming cost V 5 bases and J 3 bases, with 10 bases left between them. This chain's CDR3 is CASSTGMANEKLFF. The CDR3 DNA follows: TGTGCCAGCAGCACAGGGATGGCTAATGAAAAACTGTTTTTT.

V gene TRBV11-1 combines with J gene TRBJ2-7; 8 bases align to TRBD2. This CDR3 spans 15 amino acids. V lost 0 bases to trimming and J lost 6 bases; unmatched junction nucleotides: 7. Germline V gives CDR1 SGHAT, CDR2 FQDESV (reference sequence). The DNA of the CDR3 is TGTGCCAGCAGCTTAGCGGCGGGACTAGGGGGCGAGCAGTACTTC. Translating it yields CASSLAAGLGGEQYF.